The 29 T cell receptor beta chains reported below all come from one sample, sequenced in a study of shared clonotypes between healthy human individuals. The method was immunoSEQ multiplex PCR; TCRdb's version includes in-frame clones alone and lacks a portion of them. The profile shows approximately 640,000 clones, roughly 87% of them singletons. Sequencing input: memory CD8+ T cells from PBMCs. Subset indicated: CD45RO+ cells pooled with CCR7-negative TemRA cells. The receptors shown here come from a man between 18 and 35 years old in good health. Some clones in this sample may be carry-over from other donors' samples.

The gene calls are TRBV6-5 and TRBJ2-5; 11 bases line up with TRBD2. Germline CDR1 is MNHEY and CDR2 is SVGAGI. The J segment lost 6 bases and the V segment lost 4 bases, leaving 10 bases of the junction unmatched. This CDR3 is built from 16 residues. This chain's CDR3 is CASSSWIASGRQTQYF. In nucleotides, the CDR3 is TGTGCCAGCAGTTCTTGGATCGCTAGCGGGAGGCAGACCCAGTACTTC.

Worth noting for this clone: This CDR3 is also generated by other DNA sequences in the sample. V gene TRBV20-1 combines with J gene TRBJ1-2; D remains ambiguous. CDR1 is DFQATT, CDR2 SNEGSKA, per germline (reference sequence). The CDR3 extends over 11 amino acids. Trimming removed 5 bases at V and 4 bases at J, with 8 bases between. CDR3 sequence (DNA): TGCAGTGCTCGTCGGGGCTATGGCTACACCTTC. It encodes CSARRGYGYTF.

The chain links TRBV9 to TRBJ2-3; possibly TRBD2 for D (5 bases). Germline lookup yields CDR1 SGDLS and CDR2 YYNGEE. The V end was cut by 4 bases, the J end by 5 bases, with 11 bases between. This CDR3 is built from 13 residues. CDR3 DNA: TGTGCCAGCAGCAATAGCGCTAGAGATACGCAGTATTTT. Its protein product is CASSNSARDTQYF.

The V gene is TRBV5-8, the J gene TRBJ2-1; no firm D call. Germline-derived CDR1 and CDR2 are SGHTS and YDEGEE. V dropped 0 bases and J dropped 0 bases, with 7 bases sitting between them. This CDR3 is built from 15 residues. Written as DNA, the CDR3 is TGTGCCAGCAGCTTGGTACCCCGCTCCTACAATGAGCAGTTCTTC. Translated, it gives CASSLVPRSYNEQFF. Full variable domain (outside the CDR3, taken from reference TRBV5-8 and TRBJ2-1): EAGVTQSPTHLIKTRGQQATLRCSPISGHTSVYWYQQALGLGLQFLLWYDEGEERNRGNFPPRFSGRQFPNYSSELNVNALELEDSALYLCASSLVPRSYNEQFFGPGTRLTVL.

The CDR3 DNA follows: TGTGCCAGCAGCCCCGCGGGGGGGAATCAGCCCCAGCATTTT. Residues: CASSPAGGNQPQHF. The rearrangement joins TRBV9 to TRBJ1-5; a possible D gene is TRBD1 (5 bases). V was pared by 4 bases and J by 4 bases, with 12 bases between. Germline V gene data show CDR1 as SGDLS and CDR2 as YYNGEE. The CDR3 spans 14 residues. Full variable domain (outside the CDR3, taken from reference TRBV9 and TRBJ1-5): DSGVTQTPKHLITATGQRVTLRCSPRSGDLSVYWYQQSLDQGLQFLIQYYNGEERAKGNILERFSAQQFPDLHSELNLSSLELGDSALYFCASSPAGGNQPQHFGDGTRLSIL.

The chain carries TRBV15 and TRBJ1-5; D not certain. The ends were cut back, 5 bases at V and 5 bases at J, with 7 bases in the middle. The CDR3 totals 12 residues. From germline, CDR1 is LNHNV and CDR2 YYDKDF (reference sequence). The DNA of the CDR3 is TGTGCCACCAGCGACATATATCAGCCCCAGCATTTT. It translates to CATSDIYQPQHF.

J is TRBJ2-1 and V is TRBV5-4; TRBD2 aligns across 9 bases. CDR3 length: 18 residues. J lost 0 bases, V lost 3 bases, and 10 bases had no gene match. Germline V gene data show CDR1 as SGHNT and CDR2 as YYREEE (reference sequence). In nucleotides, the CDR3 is TGTGCCAGCAGCTGGGTTAGCGGGAGCCTCCCCTCCTACAATGAGCAGTTCTTC. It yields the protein CASSWVSGSLPSYNEQFF. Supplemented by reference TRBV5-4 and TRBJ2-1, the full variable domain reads ETGVTQSPTHLIKTRGQQVTLRCSSQSGHNTVSWYQQALGQGPQFIFQYYREEENGRGNFPPRFSGLQFPNYSSELNVNALELDDSALYLCASSWVSGSLPSYNEQFFGPGTRLTVL.

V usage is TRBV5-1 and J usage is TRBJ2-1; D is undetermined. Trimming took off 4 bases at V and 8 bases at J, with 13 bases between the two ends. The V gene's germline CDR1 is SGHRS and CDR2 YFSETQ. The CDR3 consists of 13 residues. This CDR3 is CASSADRIHEQFF. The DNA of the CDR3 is TGCGCCAGCAGCGCGGACCGGATCCATGAGCAGTTCTTC.

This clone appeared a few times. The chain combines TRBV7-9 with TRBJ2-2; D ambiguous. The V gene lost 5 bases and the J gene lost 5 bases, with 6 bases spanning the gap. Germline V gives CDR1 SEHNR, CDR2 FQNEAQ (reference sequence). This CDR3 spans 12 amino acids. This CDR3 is CASSVQTGELFF. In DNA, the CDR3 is TGTGCCAGCAGCGTACAAACCGGGGAGCTGTTTTTT. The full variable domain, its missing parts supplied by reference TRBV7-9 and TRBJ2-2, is DTGVSQNPRHKITKRGQNVTFRCDPISEHNRLYWYRQTLGQGPEFLTYFQNEAQLEKSRLLSDRFSAERPKGSFSTLEIQRTEQGDSAMYLCASSVQTGELFFGEGSRLTVL.

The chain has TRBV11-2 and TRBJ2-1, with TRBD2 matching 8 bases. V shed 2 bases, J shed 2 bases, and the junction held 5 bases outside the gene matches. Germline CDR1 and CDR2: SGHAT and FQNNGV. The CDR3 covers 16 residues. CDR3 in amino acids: CASSLNRLATYNEQFF. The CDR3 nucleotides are TGTGCCAGCAGCTTAAACAGACTAGCGACCTACAATGAGCAGTTCTTC.

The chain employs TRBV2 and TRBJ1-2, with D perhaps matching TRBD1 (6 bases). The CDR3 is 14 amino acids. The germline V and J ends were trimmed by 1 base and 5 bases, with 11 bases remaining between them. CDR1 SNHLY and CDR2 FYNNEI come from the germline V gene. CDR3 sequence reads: CASSEVGQGYGYTF. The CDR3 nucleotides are TGTGCCAGCAGTGAAGTTGGGCAGGGGTATGGCTACACCTTC.

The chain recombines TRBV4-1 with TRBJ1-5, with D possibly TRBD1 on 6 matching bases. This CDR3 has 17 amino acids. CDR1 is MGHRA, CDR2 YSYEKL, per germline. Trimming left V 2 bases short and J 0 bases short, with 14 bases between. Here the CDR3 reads CASSQRTGHFSNQPQHF. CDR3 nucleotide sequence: TGCGCCAGCAGCCAACGGACGGGACACTTTAGCAATCAGCCCCAGCATTTT.

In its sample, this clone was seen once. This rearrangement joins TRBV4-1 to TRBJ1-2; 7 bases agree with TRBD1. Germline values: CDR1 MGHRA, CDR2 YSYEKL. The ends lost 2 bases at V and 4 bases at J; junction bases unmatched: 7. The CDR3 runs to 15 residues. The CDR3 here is CASSQNRGKGYGYTF. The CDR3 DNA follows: TGCGCCAGCAGCCAAAACAGGGGTAAGGGCTATGGCTACACCTTC.

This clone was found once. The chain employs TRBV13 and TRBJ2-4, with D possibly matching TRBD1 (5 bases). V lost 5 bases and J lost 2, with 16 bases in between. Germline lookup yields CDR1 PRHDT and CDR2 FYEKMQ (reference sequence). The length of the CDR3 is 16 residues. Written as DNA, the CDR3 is TGTGCCAGCAGCCCGAGGTTGGGGCTTCCCAAAAACATTCAGTACTTC. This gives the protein CASSPRLGLPKNIQYF.

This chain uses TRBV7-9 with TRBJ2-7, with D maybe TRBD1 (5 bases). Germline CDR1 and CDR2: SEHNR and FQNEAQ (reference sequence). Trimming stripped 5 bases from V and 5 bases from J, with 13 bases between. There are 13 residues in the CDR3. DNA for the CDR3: TGTGCCAGCAGCGCCCCCTTAGGGGACGAGCAGTACTTC. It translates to CASSAPLGDEQYF.

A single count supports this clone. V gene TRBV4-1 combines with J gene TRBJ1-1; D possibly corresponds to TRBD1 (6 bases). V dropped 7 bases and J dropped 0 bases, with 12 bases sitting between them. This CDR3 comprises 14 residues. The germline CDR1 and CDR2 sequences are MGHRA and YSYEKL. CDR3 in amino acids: CASTPDRMNTEAFF. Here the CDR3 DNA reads TGCGCCAGCACCCCAGACAGGATGAACACTGAAGCTTTCTTT.

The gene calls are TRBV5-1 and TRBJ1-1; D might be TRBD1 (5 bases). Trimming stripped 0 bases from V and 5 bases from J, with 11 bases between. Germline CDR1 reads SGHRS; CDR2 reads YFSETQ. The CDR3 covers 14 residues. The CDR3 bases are TGCGCCAGCAGCTTGGGAGGGGCCGGGACTGAAGCTTTCTTT. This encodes CASSLGGAGTEAFF.

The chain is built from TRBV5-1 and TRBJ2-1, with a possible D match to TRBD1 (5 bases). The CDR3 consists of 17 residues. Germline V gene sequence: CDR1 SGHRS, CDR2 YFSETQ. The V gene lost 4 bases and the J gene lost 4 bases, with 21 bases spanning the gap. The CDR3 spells CASSRTTRGRLYNEQFF. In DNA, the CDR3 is TGCGCCAGCAGCCGAACAACAAGGGGCCGCCTTTACAATGAGCAGTTCTTC.

CDR3 protein: CASSLGGRLSYEQYF. The CDR3 DNA is TGTGCCAGCAGCTTGGGCGGGAGATTATCCTACGAGCAGTACTTC. The gene calls are TRBV5-6 and TRBJ2-7; 7 bases map to TRBD2. The V and J ends lost 0 bases and 1 base, in that order; junction bases with no gene match: 4. Germline CDR1 SGHDT, CDR2 YYEEEE. The CDR3 contains 15 residues.

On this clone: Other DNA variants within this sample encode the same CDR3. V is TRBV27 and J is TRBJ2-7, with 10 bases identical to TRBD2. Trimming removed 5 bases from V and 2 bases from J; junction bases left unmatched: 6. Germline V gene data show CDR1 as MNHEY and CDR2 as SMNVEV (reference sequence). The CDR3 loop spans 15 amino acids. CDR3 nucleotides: TGTGCCAGCAGTCCCATAGCGGGAGGCCCCTACGAGCAGTACTTC. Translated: CASSPIAGGPYEQYF.

For the CDR3, the DNA is TGTGCCAGCAGCCTTTTTAGCGGAGTCGGAAACATTCAGTACTTC. This sequence encodes CASSLFSGVGNIQYF. The V and J genes are TRBV28 and TRBJ2-4; D possibly corresponds to TRBD2 (6 bases). With 6 bases removed from V and 6 bases from J, the gap between germline ends came to 18 bases. The CDR3 sequence is 15 residues long. The V gene's germline CDR1 is MDHEN and CDR2 SYDVKM.

The CDR3 reads CASSREQGGEQYF. The CDR3 bases are TGTGCCAGCAGCAGGGAACAGGGAGGCGAGCAGTACTTC. The chain has TRBV9 and TRBJ2-7; D tentatively fits TRBD1 or TRBD2 (6 bases each). CDR1 is SGDLS, CDR2 YYNGEE, per germline. Trimming took 4 bases from V and 6 from J, leaving 14 bases between them. This CDR3 comprises 13 residues.

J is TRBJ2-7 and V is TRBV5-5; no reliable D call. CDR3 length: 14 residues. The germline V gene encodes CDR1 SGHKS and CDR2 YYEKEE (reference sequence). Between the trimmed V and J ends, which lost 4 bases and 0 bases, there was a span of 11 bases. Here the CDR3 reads CASSVDVYSYEQYF. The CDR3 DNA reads TGTGCCAGCAGCGTCGACGTTTACTCCTACGAGCAGTACTTC.

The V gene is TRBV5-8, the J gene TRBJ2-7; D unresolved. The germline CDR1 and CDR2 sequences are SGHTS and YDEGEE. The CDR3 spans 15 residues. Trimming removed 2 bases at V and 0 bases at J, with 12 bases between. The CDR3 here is CASSFYGVPSYEQYF. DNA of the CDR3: TGTGCCAGCAGCTTCTACGGAGTTCCCTCCTACGAGCAGTACTTC.

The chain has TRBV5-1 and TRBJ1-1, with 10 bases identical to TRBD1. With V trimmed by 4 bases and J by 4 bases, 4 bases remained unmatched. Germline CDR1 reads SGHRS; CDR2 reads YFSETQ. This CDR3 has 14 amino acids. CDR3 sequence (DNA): TGCGCCAGCAGCGAGGGACAGGGGCGCACTGAAGCTTTCTTT. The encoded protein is CASSEGQGRTEAFF.

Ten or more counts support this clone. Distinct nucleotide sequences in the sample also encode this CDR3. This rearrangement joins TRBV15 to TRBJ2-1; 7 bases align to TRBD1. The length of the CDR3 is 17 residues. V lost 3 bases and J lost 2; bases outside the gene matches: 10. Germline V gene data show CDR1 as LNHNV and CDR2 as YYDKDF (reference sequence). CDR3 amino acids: CATSRGSWTGTYNEQFF. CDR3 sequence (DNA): TGTGCCACCAGCAGGGGCTCCTGGACAGGCACCTACAATGAGCAGTTCTTC.

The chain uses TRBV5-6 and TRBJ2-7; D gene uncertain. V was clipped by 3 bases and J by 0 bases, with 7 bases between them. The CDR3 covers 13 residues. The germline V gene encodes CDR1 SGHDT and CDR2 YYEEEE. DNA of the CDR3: TGTGCCAGCAGCTCCAGGAGCTCCTACGAGCAGTACTTC. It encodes CASSSRSSYEQYF.

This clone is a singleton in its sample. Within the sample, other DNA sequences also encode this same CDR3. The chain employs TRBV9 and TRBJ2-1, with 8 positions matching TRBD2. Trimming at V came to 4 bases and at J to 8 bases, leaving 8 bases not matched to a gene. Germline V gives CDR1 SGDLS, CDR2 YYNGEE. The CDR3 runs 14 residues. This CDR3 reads CASSTSGAFDEQFF. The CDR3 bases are TGTGCCAGCAGCACTAGCGGAGCCTTCGATGAGCAGTTCTTC.

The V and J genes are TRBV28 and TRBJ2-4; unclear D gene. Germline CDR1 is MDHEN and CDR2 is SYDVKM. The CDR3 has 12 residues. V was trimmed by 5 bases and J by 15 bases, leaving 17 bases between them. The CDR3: CASSPWPSLWYF. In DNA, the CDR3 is TGTGCCAGCAGTCCCTGGCCATCTTTGTGGTACTTC.